These 10 T cell receptor beta chains originate from one sample sequenced in a study of T cells in localized non-small cell lung cancer. The table came from immunoSEQ multiplex PCR; TCRdb's copy has only in-frame clones and leaves some out. The data show about 59,000 clones, approximately 90% seen once. The source material was peripheral blood, sampled before any cancer treatment. The receptors derive from a man between 40 and 75 years old with stage I squamous cell lung carcinoma.

Remarks on this clone: Its ends do not fully match the called genes, so a read error is possible. CDR3: CASSLGWGQGLKF. The CDR3 bases are TGTGCCAGCAGCTTGGGGTGGGGACAGGGGTTGAAATTT. The chain couples TRBV5-8 to TRBJ1-1, with 10 bases fitting TRBD1. Looked up from germline, CDR1 is SGHTS and CDR2 is YDEGEE. CDR3 length: 13 residues.

The V call is TRBV6-1, the J call TRBJ1-1; no firm D call. Trimming took 8 bases from V and 0 from J, leaving 7 bases between them. The CDR3 runs 12 residues. CDR1 is MNHNS, CDR2 SASEGT, per germline. CDR3 in DNA: TGTGCCAGCGGGCGGATGAACACTGAAGCTTTCTTT. Translated, it gives CASGRMNTEAFF.

The J gene is TRBJ2-2, the V gene TRBV6-5, with a weak D call TRBD2 (6 bases). There are 14 residues in the CDR3. Germline loops: CDR1 MNHEY, CDR2 SVGAGI. Trimming shortened V by 6 bases and J by 6 bases, and 14 bases separated the two germline ends. Here the CDR3 DNA reads TGTGCCAGCAGCCGCTCGTGGGGGGCCGGGGAGCTGTTTTTT. This translates into CASSRSWGAGELFF.

V and J are TRBV25-1 and TRBJ2-7; TRBD2 is a possible D gene (5 bases). This CDR3 spans 13 amino acids. Germline V gene data show CDR1 as MGHDK and CDR2 as SYGVNS. V was cut by 5 bases and J by 7 bases, with 15 bases left in between. The chain's CDR3 is CASSPRAAIEQYF. DNA of the CDR3: TGTGCCAGCAGTCCCAGAGCGGCAATTGAGCAGTACTTC.

In this sample, this clone turned up a few times. The rearrangement uses TRBV30 and TRBJ2-3; 9 bases match TRBD2. The germline V gene has CDR1 GTSNPN and CDR2 SVGIG (reference sequence). Trimming took 7 bases from V and 0 from J; bases not matched to a gene: 14. CDR3 length: 17 residues. CDR3 DNA: TGTGCCTTAGTAGGGGGAGCGGGAGGCACTAGCACAGATACGCAGTATTTT. This translates into CALVGGAGGTSTDTQYF.

The chain uses TRBV19 and TRBJ2-1, with a possible D match to TRBD2 (7 bases). The CDR3 is made up of 15 amino acids. V lost 7 bases, J lost 2 bases, and 15 bases lay in between. Germline assignment: CDR1 LNHDA and CDR2 SQIVND (reference sequence). CDR3 loop: CASNYGGGAYNEQFF. DNA for the CDR3: TGTGCCAGTAATTATGGAGGGGGGGCCTACAATGAGCAGTTCTTC. Filled out from reference TRBV19 and TRBJ2-1, the complete variable domain reads DGGITQSPKYLFRKEGQNVTLSCEQNLNHDAMYWYRQDPGQGLRLIYYSQIVNDFQKGDIAEGYSVSREKKESFPLTVTSAQKNPTAFYLCASNYGGGAYNEQFFGPGTRLTVL.

The chain is built from TRBV7-6 and TRBJ2-5, with a possible D match to TRBD1 (6 bases). Germline CDR1 SGHVS, CDR2 FNYEAQ. V was cut by 5 bases and J by 3 bases, with 13 bases left in between. This CDR3 has 14 residues. The CDR3 here is CASSPYNREETQYF. The CDR3 coding sequence is TGTGCCAGCAGCCCGTACAACAGGGAAGAGACCCAGTACTTC.

The V call is TRBV9, the J call TRBJ2-1; D tentatively reads TRBD1 or TRBD2 (5 bases each). Germline V CDR1 and CDR2: SGDLS, YYNGEE. CDR3 size: 13 residues. The V end was cut by 3 bases, the J end by 9 bases, with 13 bases between. The CDR3 spells CASSASRDGEQFF. CDR3 coding DNA: TGTGCCAGCAGCGCCTCCCGGGACGGTGAGCAGTTCTTC.

V is TRBV14 and J is TRBJ2-7, with 10 nucleotides matching TRBD1. In germline, CDR1 is SGHDN, CDR2 FVKESK. CDR3 length: 15 residues. The V gene end was trimmed by 1 base and the J gene end by 0 bases; junction bases not matched to a gene: 0. CDR3 DNA sequence: TGTGCCAGCAGCCAAGGGACAGGGGGCTCCTACGAGCAGTACTTC. This translates into CASSQGTGGSYEQYF.

The chain employs TRBV7-3 and TRBJ2-1, with 7 bases identical to TRBD1. After removal of 4 bases from V and 2 bases from J, the junction contained 2 bases not matched to a gene. Germline values: CDR1 SGHTA, CDR2 FQGTGA. The CDR3 runs 14 residues. CDR3 in DNA: TGTGCCAGCAGCTCAGGGGGAGCCTACAATGAGCAGTTCTTC. Translation gives CASSSGGAYNEQFF.